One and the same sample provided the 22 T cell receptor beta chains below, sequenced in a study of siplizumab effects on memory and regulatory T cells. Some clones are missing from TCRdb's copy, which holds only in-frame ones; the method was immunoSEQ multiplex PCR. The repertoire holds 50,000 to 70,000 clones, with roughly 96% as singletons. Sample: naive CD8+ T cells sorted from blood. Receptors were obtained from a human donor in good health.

The CDR3 is CASSAEGFGYGYTF. CDR3 sequence (DNA): TGTGCCAGCAGCGCCGAAGGGTTCGGCTATGGCTACACCTTC. The rearrangement joins TRBV9 to TRBJ1-2; no reliable D call. The CDR3 runs 14 residues. Trimming stripped 3 bases from V and 4 bases from J, with 13 bases between. The V gene's germline CDR1 is SGDLS and CDR2 YYNGEE.

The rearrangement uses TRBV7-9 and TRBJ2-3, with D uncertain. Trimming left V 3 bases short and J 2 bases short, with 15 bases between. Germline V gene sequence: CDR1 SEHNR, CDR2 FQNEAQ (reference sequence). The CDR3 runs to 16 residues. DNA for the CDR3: TGTGCCAGCAGCTTGGTTTCCTTACAGAACACAGATACGCAGTATTTT. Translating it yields CASSLVSLQNTDTQYF.

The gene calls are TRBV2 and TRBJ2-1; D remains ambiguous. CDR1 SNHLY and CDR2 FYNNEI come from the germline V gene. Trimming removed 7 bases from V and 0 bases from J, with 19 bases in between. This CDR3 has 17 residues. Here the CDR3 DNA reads TGTGCCAGCATGCGCCAAGCCGAAATCTTCTCCTACAATGAGCAGTTCTTC. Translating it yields CASMRQAEIFSYNEQFF. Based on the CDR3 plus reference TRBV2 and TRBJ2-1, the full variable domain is EPEVTQTPSHQVTQMGQEVILRCVPISNHLYFYWYRQILGQKVEFLVSFYNNEISEKSEIFDDQFSVERPDGSNFTLKIRSTKLEDSAMYFCASMRQAEIFSYNEQFFGPGTRLTVL.

The CDR3 here is CASSQGGTSDYSYEQYF. The CDR3 coding sequence is TGCGCCAGCAGCCAAGGGGGAACTAGCGACTACTCCTACGAGCAGTACTTC. The chain carries TRBV4-1 and TRBJ2-7, with 7 bases fitting TRBD2. Germline loops: CDR1 MGHRA, CDR2 YSYEKL. The CDR3 loop spans 17 amino acids. Trimming removed 1 base from V and 0 bases from J; junction bases left unmatched: 9.

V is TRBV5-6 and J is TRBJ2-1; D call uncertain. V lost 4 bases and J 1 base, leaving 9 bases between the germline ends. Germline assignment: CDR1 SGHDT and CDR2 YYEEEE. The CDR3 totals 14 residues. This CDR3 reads CASSPAPSYNEQFF. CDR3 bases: TGTGCCAGCAGCCCAGCGCCTTCCTACAATGAGCAGTTCTTC.

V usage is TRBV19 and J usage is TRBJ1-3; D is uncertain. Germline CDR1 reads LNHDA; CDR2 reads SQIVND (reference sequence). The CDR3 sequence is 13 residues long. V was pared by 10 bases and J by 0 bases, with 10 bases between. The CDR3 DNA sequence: TGTGCCACAAGCCTCCTCTCTGGAAACACCATATATTTT. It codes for CATSLLSGNTIYF.

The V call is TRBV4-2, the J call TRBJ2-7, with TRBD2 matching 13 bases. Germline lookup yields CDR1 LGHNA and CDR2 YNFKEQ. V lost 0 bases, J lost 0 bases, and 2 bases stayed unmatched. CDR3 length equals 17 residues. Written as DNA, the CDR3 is TGTGCCAGCAGCCAAGAAGGGACTAGCGGGGTCTCCTACGAGCAGTACTTC. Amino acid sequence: CASSQEGTSGVSYEQYF.

CDR3: CASSATTEDVPYEQYF. The CDR3 nucleotides are TGTGCCAGCAGTGCAACGACAGAGGACGTACCATACGAGCAGTACTTC. The chain links TRBV7-9 to TRBJ2-7, with D possibly being TRBD1 (5 bases). V was shortened by 6 bases and J by 4 bases, with 22 bases between the two germline ends. This CDR3 comprises 16 residues. Germline CDR1 SEHNR, CDR2 FQNEAQ (reference sequence).

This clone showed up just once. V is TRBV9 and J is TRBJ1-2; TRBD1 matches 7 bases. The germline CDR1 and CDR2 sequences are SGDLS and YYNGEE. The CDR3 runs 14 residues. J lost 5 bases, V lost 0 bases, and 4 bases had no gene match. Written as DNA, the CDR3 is TGTGCCAGCAGCGTAGGAGGGGGCGGGTATGGCTACACCTTC. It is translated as CASSVGGGGYGYTF. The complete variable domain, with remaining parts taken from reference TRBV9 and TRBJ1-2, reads DSGVTQTPKHLITATGQRVTLRCSPRSGDLSVYWYQQSLDQGLQFLIQYYNGEERAKGNILERFSAQQFPDLHSELNLSSLELGDSALYFCASSVGGGGYGYTFGSGTRLTVV.

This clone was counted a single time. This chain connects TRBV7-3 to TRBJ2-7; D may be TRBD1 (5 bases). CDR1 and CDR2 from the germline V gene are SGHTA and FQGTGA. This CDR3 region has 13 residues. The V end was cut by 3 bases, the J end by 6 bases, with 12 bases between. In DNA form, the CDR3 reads TGTGCCAGCAGCTTCAATCAGGGTAGCGAGCAGTACTTC. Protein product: CASSFNQGSEQYF.

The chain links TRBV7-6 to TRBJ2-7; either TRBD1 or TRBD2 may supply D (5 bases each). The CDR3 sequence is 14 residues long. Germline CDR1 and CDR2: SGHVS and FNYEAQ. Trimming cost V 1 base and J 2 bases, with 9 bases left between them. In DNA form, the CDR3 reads TGTGCCAGCAGCTTAGGGGGGTTAACCTACGAGCAGTACTTC. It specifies CASSLGGLTYEQYF.

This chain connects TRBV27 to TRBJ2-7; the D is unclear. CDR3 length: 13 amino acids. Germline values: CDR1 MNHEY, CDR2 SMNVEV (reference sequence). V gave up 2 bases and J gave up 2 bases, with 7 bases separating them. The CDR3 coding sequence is TGTGCCAGCAGTTTAAGTCCCGCCTACGAGCAGTACTTC. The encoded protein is CASSLSPAYEQYF.

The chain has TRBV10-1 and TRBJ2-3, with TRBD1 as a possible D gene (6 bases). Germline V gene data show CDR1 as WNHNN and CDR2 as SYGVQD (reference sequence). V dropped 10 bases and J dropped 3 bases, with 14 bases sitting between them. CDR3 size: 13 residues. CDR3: CATARDTTDTQYF. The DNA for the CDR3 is TGCGCCACCGCCCGGGACACGACAGATACGCAGTATTTT.

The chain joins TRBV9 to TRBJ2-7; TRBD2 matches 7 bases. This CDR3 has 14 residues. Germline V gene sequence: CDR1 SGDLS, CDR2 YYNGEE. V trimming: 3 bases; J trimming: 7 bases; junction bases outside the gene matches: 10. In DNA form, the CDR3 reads TGTGCCAGCAGCGCCGGGGGGATATGGAGGGAGCAGTACTTC. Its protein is CASSAGGIWREQYF.

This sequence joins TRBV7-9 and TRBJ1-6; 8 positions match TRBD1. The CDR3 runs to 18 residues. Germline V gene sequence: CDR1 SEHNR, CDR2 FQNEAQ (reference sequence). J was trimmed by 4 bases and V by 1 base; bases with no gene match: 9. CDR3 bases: TGTGCCAGCAGCTTAGTTAATATTGGGACAGGATATAATTCACCCCTCCACTTT. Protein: CASSLVNIGTGYNSPLHF. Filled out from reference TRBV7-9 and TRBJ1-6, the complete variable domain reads DTGVSQNPRHKITKRGQNVTFRCDPISEHNRLYWYRQTLGQGPEFLTYFQNEAQLEKSRLLSDRFSAERPKGSFSTLEIQRTEQGDSAMYLCASSLVNIGTGYNSPLHFGNGTRLTVT.

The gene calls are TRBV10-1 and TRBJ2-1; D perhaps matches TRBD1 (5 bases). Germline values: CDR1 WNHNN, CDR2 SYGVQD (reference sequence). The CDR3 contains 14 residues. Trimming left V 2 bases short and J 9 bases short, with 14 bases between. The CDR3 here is CASSETVIGAEQFF. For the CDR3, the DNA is TGCGCCAGCAGTGAGACGGTGATAGGGGCTGAGCAGTTCTTC.

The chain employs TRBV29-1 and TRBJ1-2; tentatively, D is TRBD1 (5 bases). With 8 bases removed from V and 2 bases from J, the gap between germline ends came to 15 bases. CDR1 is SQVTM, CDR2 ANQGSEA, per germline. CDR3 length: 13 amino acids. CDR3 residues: CSLAGTPNYGYTF. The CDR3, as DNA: TGCAGCTTAGCCGGGACCCCGAACTATGGCTACACCTTC.

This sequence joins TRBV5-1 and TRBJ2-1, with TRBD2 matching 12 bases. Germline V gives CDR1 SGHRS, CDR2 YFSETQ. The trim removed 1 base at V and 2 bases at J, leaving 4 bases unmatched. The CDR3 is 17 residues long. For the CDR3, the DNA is TGCGCCAGCAGCTTGTCACTAGCGGGGGGCCCCTACAATGAGCAGTTCTTC. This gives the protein CASSLSLAGGPYNEQFF.

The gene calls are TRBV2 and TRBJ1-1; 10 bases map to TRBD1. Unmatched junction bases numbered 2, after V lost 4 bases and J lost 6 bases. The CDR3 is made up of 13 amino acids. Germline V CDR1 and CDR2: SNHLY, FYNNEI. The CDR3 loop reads CASSGTGGAEAFF. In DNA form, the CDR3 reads TGTGCCAGCAGTGGGACAGGGGGAGCTGAAGCTTTCTTT.

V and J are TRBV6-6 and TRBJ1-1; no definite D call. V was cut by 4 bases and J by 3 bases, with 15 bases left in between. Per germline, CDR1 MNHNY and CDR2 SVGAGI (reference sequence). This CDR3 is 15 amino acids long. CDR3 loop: CASSSAWSSDTEAFF. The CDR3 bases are TGTGCCAGCAGTTCCGCCTGGAGTTCAGACACTGAAGCTTTCTTT.

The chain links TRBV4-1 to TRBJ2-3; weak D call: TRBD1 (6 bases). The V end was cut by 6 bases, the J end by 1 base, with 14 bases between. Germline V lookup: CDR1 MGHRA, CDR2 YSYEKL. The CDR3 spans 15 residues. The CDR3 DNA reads TGCGCCAGCAGGCTCATGGGGGCCGGCACAGATACGCAGTATTTT. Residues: CASRLMGAGTDTQYF.

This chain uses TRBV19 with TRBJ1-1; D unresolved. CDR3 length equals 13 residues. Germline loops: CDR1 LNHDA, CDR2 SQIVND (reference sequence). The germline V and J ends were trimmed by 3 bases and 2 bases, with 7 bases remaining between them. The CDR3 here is CASSIVSNTEAFF. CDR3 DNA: TGTGCCAGTAGTATCGTCAGTAACACTGAAGCTTTCTTT.